These 26 T cell receptor beta chains were sequenced from one sample in a study of response to subunit inactivated influenza vaccine (dated by TCRdb to about 2018). Library method: RT-PCR. Sequencing took place on an Illumina HiSeq 2500. The public reads were reanalyzed by TCRdb: fastp trimming at Q25, MiXCR alignment, in-frame beta chains only. Rows are combined by CDR3 protein, so each entry shows the most common genes and DNA. Within this sample are roughly 570,000 distinct CDR3 sequences, with roughly 15% of them counted one time only. The leading ten clones occupy over 8.5% of the sample. The material was PBMCs from blood, obtained approximately 12 days after vaccination. The receptors derive from a man between 45 and 60 years old who received an inactivated influenza vaccine. Donor details come from another sample of the same person, matched by shared clones.

This clonotype came up many times. V is TRBV5-1 and J is TRBJ2-1; D not resolved. The germline V and J ends were trimmed by 0 bases and 7 bases, with 8 bases remaining between them. Germline V gives CDR1 SGHRS, CDR2 YFSETQ. The CDR3 runs to 13 residues. This CDR3 is CASSLDPWNEQFF. CDR3 sequence (DNA): TGCGCCAGCAGCTTGGACCCCTGGAATGAGCAGTTCTTC. The full variable domain, completed using reference TRBV5-1 and TRBJ2-1, is KAGVTQTPRYLIKTRGQQVTLSCSPISGHRSVSWYQQTPGQGLQFLFEYFSETQRNKGNFPGRFSGRQFSNSRSEMNVSTLELGDSALYLCASSLDPWNEQFFGPGTRLTVL.

V gene TRBV27 combines with J gene TRBJ2-7; tentative D call: TRBD1 (5 bases). The CDR3 length is 13 residues. Germline V CDR1 and CDR2: MNHEY, SMNVEV (reference sequence). Trimming shortened V by 2 bases and J by 4 bases, and 9 bases separated the two germline ends. CDR3 protein: CASSLRQRYEQYF. In DNA form, the CDR3 reads TGTGCCAGCAGTTTACGACAGAGATACGAGCAGTACTTC.

In its sample, this clonotype was seen a few times. The J gene is TRBJ2-7, the V gene TRBV7-2; no reliable D call. Germline loops: CDR1 SGHTA, CDR2 FQGNSA. V was shortened by 1 base and J by 0 bases, with 10 bases between the two germline ends. This CDR3 is built from 15 residues. The CDR3 bases are TGTGCCAGCAGCTTAGTGGCGGTTAGCTCCTACGAGCAGTACTTC. It specifies CASSLVAVSSYEQYF.

CDR3 bases: TGTGCCAGCAGTTTACAGCCCGGCTCACCCCTCCACTTT. Protein: CASSLQPGSPLHF. V and J are TRBV12-3 or TRBV12-4 and TRBJ1-6; D remains unclear. There are 13 residues in the CDR3. Trimming left V 2 bases short and J 10 bases short, with 9 bases between.

This chain connects TRBV7-8 to TRBJ1-4; possible D gene TRBD1, 6 bases. The V gene's germline CDR1 is SGHVS and CDR2 FQNEAQ. The length of the CDR3 is 14 residues. Trimming removed 1 base at V and 6 bases at J, with 9 bases between. DNA for the CDR3: TGTGCCAGCAGCTTAGGGGCAGGGGATGAAAAACTGTTTTTT. This translates into CASSLGAGDEKLFF.

V is TRBV5-1 and J is TRBJ1-6; 12 nucleotides match TRBD1. V dropped 4 bases and J dropped 10; count of bases not matched to a gene: 6. Looked up from germline, CDR1 is SGHRS and CDR2 is YFSETQ. The CDR3 runs 15 residues. CDR3 in amino acids: CASSMGQGAKSPLHF. Written as DNA, the CDR3 is TGCGCCAGCAGCATGGGACAGGGGGCGAAATCACCCCTCCACTTT.

This clonotype was counted only a few times. The gene calls are TRBV6-2 or TRBV6-3 and TRBJ2-7, with TRBD2 identical over 13 bases. This CDR3 region has 16 residues. CDR1 is MNHEY and CDR2 is SVGEGT in the germline V gene. V shed 6 bases and J 2 bases; nucleotides not matched to a gene: 7. CDR3 sequence: CASSHSTSGRAYEQYF. In DNA, the CDR3 is TGTGCCAGCAGCCATAGTACTAGCGGGAGGGCCTACGAGCAGTACTTC.

This clonotype has a handful of counts. The chain uses TRBV7-9 and TRBJ2-1; 10 positions agree with TRBD2. This CDR3 is 14 amino acids long. V shed 11 bases, J shed 2 bases, and the junction held 6 bases outside the gene matches. Germline V CDR1 and CDR2: SEHNR, FQNEAQ (reference sequence). The CDR3 here is CAGSSGSPYNEQFF. The CDR3 DNA sequence: TGTGCCGGCTCTAGCGGGAGTCCCTACAATGAGCAGTTCTTC.

This rearrangement joins TRBV30 to TRBJ2-3, with D perhaps TRBD1 (6 bases). The germline V gene encodes CDR1 GTSNPN and CDR2 SVGIG (reference sequence). V was trimmed by 3 bases and J by 0 bases, leaving 10 bases between them. The CDR3 extends over 14 amino acids. The CDR3 coding sequence is TGTGCCTGGAGGAGGGGGTTTAGCACAGATACGCAGTATTTT. It specifies CAWRRGFSTDTQYF.

This clonotype was counted between two and nine times. The rearrangement links TRBV7-2 to TRBJ2-5, with TRBD1 matching over 8 bases. Germline V gene sequence: CDR1 SGHTA, CDR2 FQGNSA. V was pared by 4 bases and J by 5 bases, with 12 bases of the junction left unmatched. The CDR3 length is 16 residues. Here the CDR3 reads CASSYRGRTGSETQYF. The DNA for the CDR3 is TGTGCCAGCAGCTATAGGGGGCGGACAGGGAGTGAGACCCAGTACTTC.

This clonotype was recorded a few times. The CDR3 sequence is CASSSRIPPITDTQYF. CDR3 coding DNA: TGTGCCAGCAGCTCAAGGATTCCTCCTATCACAGATACGCAGTATTTT. V and J are TRBV7-2 and TRBJ2-3, with D unclear. CDR1 and CDR2 (germline): SGHTA, FQGNSA. Trimming left V 4 bases short and J 2 bases short, with 16 bases between. The CDR3 has 16 amino acids. Together with reference TRBV7-2 and TRBJ2-3, the CDR3 gives the full variable domain: GAGVSQSPSNKVTEKGKDVELRCDPISGHTALYWYRQSLGQGLEFLIYFQGNSAPDKSGLPSDRFSAERTGGSVSTLTIQRTQQEDSAVYLCASSSRIPPITDTQYFGPGTRLTVL.

This clonotype was picked up many times. This chain links TRBV20-1 with TRBJ1-2; the D is unclear. V was cut by 1 base and J by 5 bases, with 5 bases left in between. CDR1 is DFQATT and CDR2 is SNEGSKA in the germline V gene (reference sequence). The length of the CDR3 is 11 residues. For the CDR3, the DNA is TGCAGTGCTAGAGGCACGTATGGCTACACCTTC. It translates to CSARGTYGYTF.

CDR3 in DNA: TGTGCCAGCAGTCCCGCGGGGCGGGGGGGCCCCCGAAACAATGAGCAGTTCTTC. It encodes CASSPAGRGGPRNNEQFF. V and J are TRBV12-3 or TRBV12-4 and TRBJ2-1, with 9 bases matching TRBD2. J lost 5 bases, V lost 5 bases, and 16 bases had no gene match. The CDR3 loop spans 18 amino acids.

The sample holds many counts of this clonotype. The V and J genes are TRBV12-3 or TRBV12-4 and TRBJ2-5; the match to TRBD2 covers 9 bases. Losses at the gene ends were 6 bases for V and 4 bases for J; bases not matched to a gene: 12. The CDR3 spans 16 residues. CDR3 nucleotide sequence: TGTGCCAGCAGCCACGAGATGACTAGCGGCAGAGAGACCCAGTACTTC. Amino acids: CASSHEMTSGRETQYF.

This sequence joins TRBV10-3 and TRBJ2-6; 11 positions agree with TRBD1. The ends lost 3 bases at V and 2 bases at J; junction bases unmatched: 6. Germline V gene sequence: CDR1 ENHRY, CDR2 SYGVKD. CDR3 length: 18 amino acids. The CDR3 sequence is CAISERDRGTPGANVLTF. CDR3 sequence (DNA): TGTGCCATCAGTGAACGGGACAGGGGGACCCCTGGGGCCAACGTCCTGACTTTC.

This clonotype was observed many times. The V gene is TRBV5-6, the J gene TRBJ1-1; D possibly corresponds to TRBD1 (5 bases). V lost 1 base, J lost 3 bases, and 10 bases lay in between. Germline CDR1 is SGHDT and CDR2 is YYEEEE. There are 14 residues in the CDR3. The chain's CDR3 is CASSLYGAHTEAFF. CDR3 sequence (DNA): TGTGCCAGCAGCTTGTACGGGGCGCACACTGAAGCTTTCTTT.

The V gene is TRBV5-5, the J gene TRBJ2-7; the match to TRBD1 covers 8 bases. V lost 3 bases, J lost 7 bases, and 12 bases stayed unmatched. The CDR3 is 15 residues long. The germline gives CDR1 SGHKS, CDR2 YYEKEE (reference sequence). The CDR3 region has the DNA TGTGCCAGCAGCTCACAAACTCAGGGGGCCCGGGAGCAGTACTTC. It encodes CASSSQTQGAREQYF.

This clonotype turned up a few times. The chain recombines TRBV6-2 or TRBV6-3 with TRBJ1-5; D is undetermined. The CDR3 spans 15 residues. CDR1 is MNHEY and CDR2 is SVGEGT in the germline V gene. V dropped 2 bases and J dropped 10 bases, with 18 bases sitting between them. DNA of the CDR3: TGTGCCAGCAGTTACGAGTCGCAGATGGCCGGTCCCCAGCATTTT. It codes for CASSYESQMAGPQHF.

V is TRBV18 and J is TRBJ2-5; 8 bases line up with TRBD2. Looked up from germline, CDR1 is KGHSH and CDR2 is LQKENI. The CDR3 is 18 amino acids. V lost 2 bases, J lost 3 bases, and 14 bases stayed unmatched. The CDR3 DNA is TGTGCCAGCTCACCAATCGGTCCAGCGGGGGTGGCCAAAGAGACCCAGTACTTC. Its protein product is CASSPIGPAGVAKETQYF.

This clonotype was observed a handful of times. The V gene is TRBV29-1, the J gene TRBJ2-7; unclear D gene. With 4 bases removed from V and 5 bases from J, the gap between germline ends came to 9 bases. This CDR3 contains 11 residues. Germline V gene sequence: CDR1 SQVTM, CDR2 ANQGSEA. CDR3 nucleotides: TGCAGCGTTGGCAGGACCCACGAGCAGTACTTC. Amino acids: CSVGRTHEQYF.

This clonotype has just a few counts. The J gene is TRBJ2-7, the V gene TRBV27; 7 bases align to TRBD1. Germline V gene sequence: CDR1 MNHEY, CDR2 SMNVEV (reference sequence). CDR3 length equals 13 residues. V trimming: 0 bases; J trimming: 7 bases; junction bases outside the gene matches: 3. CDR3 protein: CASSLSGRGEQYF. The CDR3 DNA sequence: TGTGCCAGCAGTTTATCTGGCAGGGGGGAGCAGTACTTC.

This chain uses TRBV9 with TRBJ2-7; TRBD2 aligns across 8 bases. The CDR3 spans 16 residues. The V and J ends lost 5 bases and 3 bases, in that order; junction bases with no gene match: 13. Germline V gene sequence: CDR1 SGDLS, CDR2 YYNGEE. The CDR3 loop reads CASSHREGTGIYEQYF. CDR3 DNA: TGTGCCAGCAGTCACCGGGAGGGTACAGGGATCTACGAGCAGTACTTC. The full variable domain, rest sourced from reference TRBV9 and TRBJ2-7, is DSGVTQTPKHLITATGQRVTLRCSPRSGDLSVYWYQQSLDQGLQFLIQYYNGEERAKGNILERFSAQQFPDLHSELNLSSLELGDSALYFCASSHREGTGIYEQYFGPGTRLTVT.

This clonotype has just a few counts. Written as DNA, the CDR3 is TGTGCCAGCAGCTTAGTTCTAGCGGGGGGTCTCTACAATGAGCAGTTCTTC. It encodes CASSLVLAGGLYNEQFF. J is TRBJ2-1 and V is TRBV7-9, with 11 bases matching TRBD2. CDR1 and CDR2 (germline): SEHNR, FQNEAQ (reference sequence). CDR3 size: 17 residues. Trimming removed 1 base from V and 3 bases from J; junction bases left unmatched: 5. The whole variable domain, remainder taken from reference TRBV7-9 and TRBJ2-1, is DTGVSQNPRHKITKRGQNVTFRCDPISEHNRLYWYRQTLGQGPEFLTYFQNEAQLEKSRLLSDRFSAERPKGSFSTLEIQRTEQGDSAMYLCASSLVLAGGLYNEQFFGPGTRLTVL.

The genes are TRBV28 and TRBJ2-5, with 7 bases fitting TRBD1. Trimming removed 3 bases from V and 3 bases from J; junction bases left unmatched: 4. Germline values: CDR1 MDHEN, CDR2 SYDVKM. The CDR3 is 14 amino acids. This CDR3 is CASSFPGGEETQYF. The DNA for the CDR3 is TGTGCCAGCAGTTTCCCAGGGGGTGAAGAGACCCAGTACTTC.

The CDR3 DNA follows: TGTGCCAGCAGTTTAGCGGTGGACAGGGTTCTGTTTTTT. Its translation is CASSLAVDRVLFF. V and J are TRBV12-3 or TRBV12-4 and TRBJ1-4, with 8 bases aligning to TRBD1. The junction had 5 bases not matched to a gene; V was cut back by 0 bases and J by 14 bases. This CDR3 is built from 13 residues.

This clonotype was seen only a few times. The rearrangement joins TRBV5-1 to TRBJ2-4; TRBD2 is a possible D gene (5 bases). Looked up from germline, CDR1 is SGHRS and CDR2 is YFSETQ. With 1 base removed from V and 9 bases from J, the gap between germline ends came to 14 bases. This CDR3 has 14 residues. The CDR3 region is CASSLLDFRGIQYF. CDR3 nucleotide sequence: TGCGCCAGCAGCTTGCTGGACTTCCGCGGCATTCAGTACTTC.